The clone carrying this T cell receptor beta chain came up many times. The entry originates in a study of T-cell reconstitution after alpha-beta-depleted transplantation in children. A library of TCRbeta sequences, prepared with unique molecular identifiers, was generated. TCRdb re-derived calls from the PCR reads in MiXCR, one entry per CDR3 protein. In the table there are 55,000 to 70,000 distinct CDR3 sequences, about a tenth of which are singletons. Per germline, CDR1 SEHNR and CDR2 FQNEAQ (reference sequence). The junction had 3 bases not matched to a gene; V was cut back by 1 base and J by 8 bases. The CDR3 length is 14 residues.

The rearrangement uses TRBV7-9 and TRBJ1-2, with 11 bases fitting TRBD1. Sequences were derived from PBMCs, sampled before TCRalphabeta/CD19-depleted stem cell transplant. The source of this sequence is a boy between 10 and 17 years old with acute myeloid leukemia, due to receive a stem cell transplant. CDR3 region: CASSLGWTGGGYTF. The CDR3 DNA reads TGTGCCAGCAGCTTAGGGTGGACAGGGGGCGGCTACACCTTC.